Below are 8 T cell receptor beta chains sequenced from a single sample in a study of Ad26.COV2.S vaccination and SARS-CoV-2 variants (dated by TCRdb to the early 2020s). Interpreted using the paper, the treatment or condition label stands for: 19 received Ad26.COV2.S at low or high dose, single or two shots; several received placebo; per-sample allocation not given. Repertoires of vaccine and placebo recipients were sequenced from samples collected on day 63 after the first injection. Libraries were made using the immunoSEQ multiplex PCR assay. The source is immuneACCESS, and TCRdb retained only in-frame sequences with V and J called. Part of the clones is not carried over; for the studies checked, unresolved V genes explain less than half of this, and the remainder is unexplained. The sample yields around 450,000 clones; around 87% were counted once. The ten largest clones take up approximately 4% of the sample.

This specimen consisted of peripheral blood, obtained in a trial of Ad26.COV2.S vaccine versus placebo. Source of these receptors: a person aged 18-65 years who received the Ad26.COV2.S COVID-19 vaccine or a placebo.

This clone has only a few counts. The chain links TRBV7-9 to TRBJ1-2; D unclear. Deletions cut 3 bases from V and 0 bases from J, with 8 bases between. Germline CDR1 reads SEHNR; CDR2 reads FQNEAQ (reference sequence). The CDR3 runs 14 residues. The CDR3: CASSLTVPNYGYTF. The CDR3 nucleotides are TGTGCCAGCAGCTTGACTGTTCCTAACTATGGCTACACCTTC.

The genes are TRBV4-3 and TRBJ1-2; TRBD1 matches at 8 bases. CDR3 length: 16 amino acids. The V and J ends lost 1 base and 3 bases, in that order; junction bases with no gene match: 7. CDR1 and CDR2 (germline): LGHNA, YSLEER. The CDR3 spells CASSQALGQGDYGYTF. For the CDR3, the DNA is TGCGCCAGCAGCCAAGCTCTTGGACAGGGAGACTATGGCTACACCTTC.

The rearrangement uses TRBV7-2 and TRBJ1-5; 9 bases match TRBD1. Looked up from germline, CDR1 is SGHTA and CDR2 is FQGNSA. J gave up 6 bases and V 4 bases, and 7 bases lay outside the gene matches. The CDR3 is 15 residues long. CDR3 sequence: CASSSSDRGRQPQHF. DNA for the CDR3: TGTGCCAGCAGCTCTTCGGACAGGGGACGTCAGCCCCAGCATTTT.

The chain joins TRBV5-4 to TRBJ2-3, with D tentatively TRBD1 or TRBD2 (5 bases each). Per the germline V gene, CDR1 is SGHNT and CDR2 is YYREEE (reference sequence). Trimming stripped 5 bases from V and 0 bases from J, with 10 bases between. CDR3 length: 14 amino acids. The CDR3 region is CASRGRLSTDTQYF. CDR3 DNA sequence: TGTGCCAGCAGGGGACGTCTGAGCACAGATACGCAGTATTTT.

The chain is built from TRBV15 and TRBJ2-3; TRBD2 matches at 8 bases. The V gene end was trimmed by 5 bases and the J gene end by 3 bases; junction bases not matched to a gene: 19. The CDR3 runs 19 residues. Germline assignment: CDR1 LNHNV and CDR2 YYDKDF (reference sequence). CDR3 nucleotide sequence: TGTGCCACCAGCGCAGGAAAGGGGACTAGTTGGGGTCAAACAGATACGCAGTATTTT. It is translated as CATSAGKGTSWGQTDTQYF.

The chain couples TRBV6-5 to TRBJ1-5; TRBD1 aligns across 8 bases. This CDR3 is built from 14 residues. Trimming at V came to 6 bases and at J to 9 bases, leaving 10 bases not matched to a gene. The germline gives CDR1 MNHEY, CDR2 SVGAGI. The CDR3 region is CASSLDRDYGPQHF. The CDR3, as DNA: TGTGCCAGCAGCCTGGACAGGGACTATGGGCCCCAGCATTTT.

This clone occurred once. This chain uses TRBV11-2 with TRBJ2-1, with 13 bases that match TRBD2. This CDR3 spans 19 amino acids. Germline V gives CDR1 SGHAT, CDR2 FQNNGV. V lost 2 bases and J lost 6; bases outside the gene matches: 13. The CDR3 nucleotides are TGTGCCAGCAGCTTAAGGAGAGGGACTAGCGGGGTCACAAGCAATGAGCAGTTCTTC. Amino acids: CASSLRRGTSGVTSNEQFF.

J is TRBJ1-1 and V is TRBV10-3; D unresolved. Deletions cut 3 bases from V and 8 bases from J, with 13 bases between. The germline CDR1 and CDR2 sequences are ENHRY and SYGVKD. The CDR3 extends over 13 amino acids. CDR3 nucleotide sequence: TGTGCCATCAGTGATTGGGAGCGCGGGGAAGCTTTCTTT. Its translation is CAISDWERGEAFF.